The sequence of this TCR beta chain was determined in a study of shared clonotypes between healthy human individuals. Findings and limits, study-wide: Clonotype sharing among donors, it was expected, would be affected by sequencing depth. Investigators collected only blood, and repertoires in tissues likely differ.

A remark on this clone: Its antigen is as yet unknown.

Libraries were prepared by immunoSEQ multiplex PCR; TCRdb keeps only in-frame clonotypes and omits some of them. The sample has some 1 million clones; roughly 80% are singletons. Sequences were obtained from memory CD4+ T cells sorted from blood. Subset reported: CD45RA-negative fraction. This TCR was recovered from a man in his late teens or twenties in good health.

CDR3 residues: CASSPREINYGYTF. CDR3 nucleotides: TGTGCCAGCAGCCCCCGGGAGATTAACTATGGCTACACCTTC. This sequence joins TRBV7-9 and TRBJ1-2; D is unresolved. This CDR3 has 14 amino acids. Trimming took 5 bases from V and 1 from J, leaving 11 bases between them. The germline gives CDR1 SEHNR, CDR2 FQNEAQ (reference sequence).